A single sample is the source of the 5 T cell receptor beta chains below, sequenced in a study of cytomegalovirus exposure and HLA in healthy donors. Amplification used 60 Vbeta primers and 13 Jbeta primers. Generated by immunoSEQ multiplex PCR, the TCRdb table keeps only in-frame clones and is missing some. The repertoire has a few hundred thousand clones, approximately 79% of them found once; the top ten carry 0.2% to 0.25%. Sequencing used PBMCs. The receptors were sampled from a girl aged 2 to 9 in good health and CMV-seronegative.

This chain uses TRBV7-8 with TRBJ2-7; the match to TRBD2 covers 11 bases. From germline, CDR1 is SGHVS and CDR2 FQNEAQ. V was clipped by 5 bases and J by 5 bases; unmatched bases: 11. This CDR3 has 16 amino acids. CDR3 residues: CASSPLTSGRTNEQYF. The CDR3 region has the DNA TGTGCCAGCAGCCCCCTTACTAGCGGGAGAACCAACGAGCAGTACTTC.

The chain links TRBV19 to TRBJ2-1, with 8 bases fitting TRBD1. The length of the CDR3 is 12 residues. The germline V gene has CDR1 LNHDA and CDR2 SQIVND (reference sequence). Losses at the gene ends were 9 bases for V and 9 bases for J; bases not matched to a gene: 7. The CDR3 loop is CASGQGLSEQFF. The DNA of the CDR3 is TGTGCCAGCGGACAGGGACTGAGTGAGCAGTTCTTC.

The chain has TRBV9 and TRBJ1-6; D might be TRBD1 (5 bases). Trimming took off 4 bases at V and 7 bases at J, with 12 bases between the two ends. There are 14 residues in the CDR3. Per germline, CDR1 SGDLS and CDR2 YYNGEE. The CDR3: CASSPRVYNSPLHF. As DNA, the CDR3 is TGTGCCAGCAGCCCCAGGGTCTACAATTCACCCCTCCACTTT. The whole variable domain, remainder taken from reference TRBV9 and TRBJ1-6, is DSGVTQTPKHLITATGQRVTLRCSPRSGDLSVYWYQQSLDQGLQFLIQYYNGEERAKGNILERFSAQQFPDLHSELNLSSLELGDSALYFCASSPRVYNSPLHFGNGTRLTVT.

This chain connects TRBV18 to TRBJ1-2, with D possibly being TRBD1 (5 bases). With 8 bases removed from V and 2 bases from J, the gap between germline ends came to 15 bases. The CDR3 sequence is 14 residues long. Germline V CDR1 and CDR2: KGHSH, LQKENI. CDR3 sequence reads: CASARQGGNYGYTF. DNA for the CDR3: TGTGCCAGCGCTCGGCAGGGAGGGAACTATGGCTACACCTTC.

The genes are TRBV2 and TRBJ1-5; D gene uncertain. V lost 0 bases and J 4 bases, leaving 4 bases between the germline ends. CDR3 length: 13 amino acids. From germline, CDR1 is SNHLY and CDR2 FYNNEI. The CDR3 is CASSEAENQPQHF. CDR3 nucleotides: TGTGCCAGCAGTGAAGCCGAGAATCAGCCCCAGCATTTT.